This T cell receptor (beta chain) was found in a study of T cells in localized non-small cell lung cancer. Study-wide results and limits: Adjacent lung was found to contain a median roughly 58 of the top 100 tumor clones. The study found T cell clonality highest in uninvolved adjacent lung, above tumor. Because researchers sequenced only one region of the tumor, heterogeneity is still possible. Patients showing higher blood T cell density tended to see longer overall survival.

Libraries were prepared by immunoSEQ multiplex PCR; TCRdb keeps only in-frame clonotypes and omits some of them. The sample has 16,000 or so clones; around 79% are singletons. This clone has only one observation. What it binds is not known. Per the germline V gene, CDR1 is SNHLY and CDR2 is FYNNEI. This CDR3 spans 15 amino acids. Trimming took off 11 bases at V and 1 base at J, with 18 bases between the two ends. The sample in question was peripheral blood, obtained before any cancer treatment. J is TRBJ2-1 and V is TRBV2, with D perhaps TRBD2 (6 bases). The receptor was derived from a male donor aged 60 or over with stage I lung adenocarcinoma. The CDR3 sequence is CAGREGTSSYNEQFF. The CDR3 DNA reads TGTGCCGGTAGAGAGGGGACTTCATCCTACAATGAGCAGTTCTTC. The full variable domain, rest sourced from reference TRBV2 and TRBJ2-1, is EPEVTQTPSHQVTQMGQEVILRCVPISNHLYFYWYRQILGQKVEFLVSFYNNEISEKSEIFDDQFSVERPDGSNFTLKIRSTKLEDSAMYFCAGREGTSSYNEQFFGPGTRLTVL.